The 7 T cell receptor beta chains given below trace back to one sample, sequenced in a study of T-cell memory formation after mild COVID-19. In TCRdb, the 5' RACE reads were re-called with MiXCR into one record per CDR3 protein. The sample records fewer than 700,000 distinct CDR3 sequences, about 22% being singletons. Sequencing used PBMCs or a T cell subset sorted from them (not recorded which). All receptors derive from an adult woman who had mild COVID-19 (a few samples of this study predate the infection). Cell type and time point are not known.

This sequence joins TRBV5-1 and TRBJ2-1; 9 bases are a match to TRBD1. After removal of 4 bases from V and 1 base from J, the junction contained 3 bases not matched to a gene. Germline values: CDR1 SGHRS, CDR2 YFSETQ. This CDR3 is built from 15 residues. CDR3 nucleotides: TGCGCCAGCAGCATGGGACAGGGTTCCTACAATGAGCAGTTCTTC. Translation: CASSMGQGSYNEQFF.

This chain joins TRBV9 and TRBJ2-7; TRBD1 matches 7 bases. V shed 3 bases and J 3 bases; nucleotides not matched to a gene: 6. In germline, CDR1 is SGDLS, CDR2 YYNGEE. This CDR3 comprises 14 residues. The CDR3 DNA sequence: TGTGCCAGCAGCGGAACGGGACAGAGCTACGAGCAGTACTTC. Translated, it gives CASSGTGQSYEQYF.

The chain uses TRBV24-1 and TRBJ2-2, with 10 bases matching TRBD2. The V segment lost 3 bases and the J segment 1 base; nucleotides outside the gene matches: 4. The CDR3 covers 17 residues. Germline-derived CDR1 and CDR2 are KGHDR and SFDVKD. The CDR3 DNA follows: TGTGCCACCAGTGATCCTCTAGCGGGAGAGAACACCGGGGAGCTGTTTTTT. Protein sequence: CATSDPLAGENTGELFF.

This clonotype was detected only a few times. This chain joins TRBV7-9 and TRBJ2-3, with 8 bases fitting TRBD2. Germline trimming cut 4 bases from V and 1 base from J; bases unmatched to any gene: 13. The CDR3 contains 18 residues. The germline V gene has CDR1 SEHNR and CDR2 FQNEAQ (reference sequence). CDR3 residues: CASSSRLAGPDRTDTQYF. The CDR3 nucleotides read TGTGCCAGCAGCTCCCGCCTAGCGGGCCCCGACCGCACAGATACGCAGTATTTT.

This clonotype occurred a few times. V usage is TRBV24-1 and J usage is TRBJ2-1, with 11 bases aligning to TRBD2. Unmatched junction bases numbered 4, after V lost 12 bases and J lost 4 bases. The CDR3 is 13 residues long. Germline V CDR1 and CDR2: KGHDR, SFDVKD. The CDR3 bases are TGTGCCGCCGGGACTAGCGGTTACAATGAGCAGTTCTTC. Its translation: CAAGTSGYNEQFF.

There are a few counts of this clonotype. V gene TRBV12-3 or TRBV12-4 combines with J gene TRBJ2-2; weak D call: TRBD2 (6 bases). Between the trimmed V and J ends, which lost 6 bases and 7 bases, there was a span of 21 bases. The CDR3 covers 16 residues. CDR3 in DNA: TGTGCCAGCAGCCCCTCCGGGACTTCGAGGGGCGGGGAGCTGTTTTTT. This encodes CASSPSGTSRGGELFF.

This clonotype was detected once. The rearrangement joins TRBV12-3 or TRBV12-4 to TRBJ2-5, with no clear D. Trimming left V 1 base short and J 4 bases short, with 13 bases between. This CDR3 has 15 residues. CDR3 nucleotides: TGTGCCAGCAGTTTAGTGGGCTCTATAAGAGAGACCCAGTACTTC. Translating gives CASSLVGSIRETQYF.